This paragraph reports one T cell receptor beta chain. The protocol was immunoSEQ multiplex PCR, while the TCRdb copy is restricted to in-frame clones and leaves out a portion. The sample lists about 270,000 clones, 80% to 90% occurring once. V gave up 10 bases and J gave up 8 bases, with 14 bases separating them. The germline gives CDR1 SNHLY, CDR2 FYNNEI. This CDR3 is built from 12 residues. This entry is derived from a study of cytomegalovirus exposure and HLA in healthy donors. V is TRBV2 and J is TRBJ1-4; no clear D. Sequencing was performed on PBMCs. The receptor was derived from a woman under 30 in good health and CMV-seronegative. CDR3 protein: CANSVEGEKLFF. CDR3 coding DNA: TGTGCCAACTCCGTAGAGGGCGAAAAACTGTTTTTT.